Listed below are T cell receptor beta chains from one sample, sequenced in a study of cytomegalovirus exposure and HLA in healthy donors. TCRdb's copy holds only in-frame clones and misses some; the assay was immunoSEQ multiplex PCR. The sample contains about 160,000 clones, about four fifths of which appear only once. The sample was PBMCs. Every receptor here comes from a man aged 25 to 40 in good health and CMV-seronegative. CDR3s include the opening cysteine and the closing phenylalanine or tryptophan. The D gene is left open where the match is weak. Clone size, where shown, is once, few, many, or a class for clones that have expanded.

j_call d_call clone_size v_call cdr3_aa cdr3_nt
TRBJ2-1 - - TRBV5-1 CASSPGGHSNEQFF TGCGCCAGCAGCCCGGGTGGCCATAGCAATGAGCAGTTCTTC
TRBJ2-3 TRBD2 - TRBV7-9 CASSPAGLAGTTDTQYF TGTGCCAGCAGTCCTGCTGGACTAGCGGGGACCACAGATACGCAGTATTTT
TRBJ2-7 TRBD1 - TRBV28 CASSLTGGLREQYF TGTGCCAGCAGCCTAACAGGGGGCCTACGCGAGCAGTACTTC
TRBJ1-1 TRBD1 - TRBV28 CASSLRQGDTEAFF TGTGCCAGCAGTTTAAGACAGGGGGACACTGAAGCTTTCTTT
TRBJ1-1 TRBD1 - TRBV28 CASSFPGTVNTEAFF TGTGCCAGCAGCTTTCCCGGGACAGTGAACACTGAAGCTTTCTTT
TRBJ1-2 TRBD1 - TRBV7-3 CASRSTGAPPSGGYTF TGTGCCAGCAGATCTACAGGGGCCCCACCTTCGGGAGGCTACACCTTC
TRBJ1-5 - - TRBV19 CASSKGTPLWTQPQHF TGTGCCAGTAGTAAAGGGACACCTCTGTGGACTCAGCCCCAGCATTTT
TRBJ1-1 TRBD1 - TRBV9 CASSVGQGGNTEAFF TGTGCCAGCAGCGTAGGACAGGGGGGGAACACTGAAGCTTTCTTT
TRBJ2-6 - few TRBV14 CASSQSRAVLPSGANVLTF TGTGCCAGCAGCCAAAGCAGGGCGGTTTTACCATCTGGGGCCAACGTCCTGACTTTC
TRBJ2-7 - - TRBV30 CAWRAQGAVSYEQYF TGTGCCTGGCGGGCCCAGGGTGCGGTCTCCTACGAGCAGTACTTC